Listed below are T cell receptor beta chains from one sample, sequenced in a study of blood T cells in healthy people across ages. TCRdb itself ran the 5' RACE reads through MiXCR, one entry per CDR3 protein. The repertoire has around 1,800,000 distinct CDR3 sequences, around 42% of them found once; the top ten carry about 23%. The sequenced material came from blood. All receptors derive from a human donor in good health. Each CDR3 is given with its conserved first and last residue. The D gene is left open where the match is weak. Size values are once, few and many counts, or a class for expanded clones, and some rows have none.

TRBJ2-3,TRBV4-1,few,.,16,CASSPDWGASTDTQYF,TGCGCCAGCAGCCCAGATTGGGGTGCTAGCACAGATACGCAGTATTTT
TRBJ2-1,TRBV7-7,once,.,16,CASSAGGLKGYNEQFF,TGTGCTAGCAGTGCTGGGGGCTTAAAGGGATACAATGAGCAGTTCTTC
TRBJ2-5,TRBV9,.,.,14,CVSSVDGSQETQYF,TGTGTCAGCAGCGTAGATGGTAGCCAAGAGACCCAGTACTTC
TRBJ2-1,TRBV29-1,.,TRBD1,14,CSVTGTGAYNEQFF,TGCAGCGTGACCGGGACAGGGGCCTACAATGAGCAGTTCTTC
TRBJ2-5,TRBV6-5,.,.,14,CASSSTPDKETQYF,TGTGCCAGCAGCTCCACTCCGGACAAAGAGACCCAGTACTTC
TRBJ2-1,TRBV4-1,.,.,17,CASSHRIQGRGVVEQFF,TGCGCCAGCAGCCATCGAATACAGGGTAGGGGGGTCGTGGAGCAGTTCTTC
TRBJ2-5,TRBV12-3/TRBV12-4,.,TRBD2,19,CASSFYTEGAGGTQETQYF,TGTGCCAGCAGTTTTTATACTGAAGGGGCGGGGGGTACCCAAGAGACCCAGTACTTC
TRBJ2-7,TRBV29-1,few,.,13,CSVSRILSYEQYF,TGCAGCGTTTCACGGATCCTCTCCTACGAGCAGTACTTC
TRBJ1-1,TRBV25-1,.,.,11,CASSEWSRAFF,TGTGCCAGCAGTGAATGGAGTAGGGCTTTCTTT
TRBJ2-7,TRBV2,few,TRBD1,12,CANGDRSYEQYF,TGTGCCAACGGGGACAGATCCTACGAGCAGTACTTC
TRBJ1-4,TRBV9,.,.,14,CASSEGGWGEKLFF,TGTGCCAGCAGCGAGGGGGGGTGGGGTGAAAAACTGTTTTTT
TRBJ2-7,TRBV7-8,.,.,12,CASSLPRYEQYF,TGTGCCAGCAGCTTACCCCGTTACGAGCAGTACTTC
TRBJ2-1,TRBV12-3/TRBV12-4,few,.,15,CASSSEGKNYNEQFF,TGTGCCAGCAGTTCCGAGGGGAAAAATTACAATGAGCAGTTCTTC
TRBJ1-4,TRBV6-6,few,.,16,CASSYGYRATNEKLFF,TGTGCCAGCAGTTACGGTTATCGGGCAACTAATGAAAAACTGTTTTTT
TRBJ2-7,TRBV29-1,few,.,11,CSVVPFYEQYF,TGCAGCGTTGTCCCATTTTACGAGCAGTACTTC
TRBJ2-1,TRBV9,.,.,18,CASSVAIKGTSVYNEQFF,TGTGCCAGCAGCGTAGCTATTAAAGGGACGTCGGTATACAATGAGCAGTTCTTC
TRBJ1-2,TRBV30,few,.,14,CAWTVDTPSYGYTF,TGTGCCTGGACGGTCGACACCCCGTCCTATGGCTACACCTTC
TRBJ2-3,TRBV7-2,few,.,13,CASSLHRRDTQYF,TGTGCCAGCAGCTTACACCGGCGAGATACGCAGTATTTT
TRBJ1-2,TRBV4-3,many,TRBD1,14,CASSQGQGAYGYTF,TGCGCCAGCAGCCAAGGACAGGGGGCCTATGGCTACACCTTC
TRBJ2-5,TRBV20-1,few,.,17,CSVKPAVRGAYQETQYF,TGCAGTGTTAAGCCTGCCGTCCGGGGGGCTTACCAAGAGACCCAGTACTTC
TRBJ1-2,TRBV10-3,.,TRBD1,15,CAIGQGQNPNYGYTF,TGTGCCATCGGGCAGGGACAGAACCCTAACTATGGCTACACCTTC
TRBJ1-2,TRBV13,.,TRBD1,17,CASSPRTGPWANYGYTF,TGTGCCAGCAGCCCCAGGACAGGGCCTTGGGCTAACTATGGCTACACCTTC
TRBJ2-1,TRBV3-1,.,.,16,CASSQESVNRRDEQFF,TGTGCCAGCAGCCAAGAGAGCGTAAACAGACGGGATGAGCAGTTCTTC
TRBJ2-7,TRBV6-6,.,TRBD2,14,CASKAGGVSYEQYF,TGTGCCAGCAAGGCCGGGGGGGTATCCTACGAGCAGTACTTC
TRBJ2-1,TRBV25-1,few,TRBD1,14,CASTDRGWGNEQFF,TGTGCCAGCACCGACAGGGGATGGGGCAATGAGCAGTTCTTC